This T cell receptor beta chain was recovered during a study of type 1 regulatory T cells. About the research overall: An in vitro protocol generated T-allo10, a Tr1-enriched, alloantigen-specific CD4 T cell product.

TCRdb processed the reads anew with MiXCR; each CDR3 protein has one entry. The table lists 60,000 to 75,000 distinct CDR3 sequences, 20% to 25% of them singletons. The study's findings and limits: Type 1 regulatory T cells had a more restricted TCR repertoire than non-type 1 regulatory T cells.

This clonotype occurred a few times. Antigen specificity is unknown. The sample was cultured type 1 regulatory T (Tr1) cells, either the whole culture or a sorted fraction (not recorded which). This TCR was recovered from a human donor in good health.

CDR3 region: CSAFNRIPLKAFF. CDR3 DNA sequence: TGCAGTGCTTTTAACAGAATCCCCCTTAAAGCTTTCTTT. The chain couples TRBV20-1 to TRBJ1-1; D gene unclear. The V and J ends lost 5 bases and 9 bases respectively, with 19 bases between them. The CDR3 loop spans 13 amino acids. In germline, CDR1 is DFQATT, CDR2 SNEGSKA (reference sequence).